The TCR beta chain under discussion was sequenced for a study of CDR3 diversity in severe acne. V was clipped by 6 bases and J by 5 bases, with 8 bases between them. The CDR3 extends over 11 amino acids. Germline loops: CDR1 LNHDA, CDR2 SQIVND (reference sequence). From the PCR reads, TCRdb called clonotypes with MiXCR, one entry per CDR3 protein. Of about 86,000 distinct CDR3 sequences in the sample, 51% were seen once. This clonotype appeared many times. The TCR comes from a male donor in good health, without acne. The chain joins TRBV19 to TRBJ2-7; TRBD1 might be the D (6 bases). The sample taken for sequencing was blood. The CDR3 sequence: CASRQGNEQYF. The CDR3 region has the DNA TGTGCCAGTAGGCAGGGGAACGAGCAGTACTTC.